Each of the 4 T cell receptor beta chains below was sequenced from the same sample in a study of blood T cell repertoires in COVID-19. TCRdb's copy holds only in-frame clones and misses some; the assay was immunoSEQ multiplex PCR. The data hold about 380,000 clones, with less than 85% observed a single time. The sequencing sample was made of peripheral blood. The receptors come from a woman between 18 and 29 years old with acute or convalescent COVID-19.

Regarding this clone: The same CDR3 also results from other DNA sequences found in this sample. V gene TRBV19 combines with J gene TRBJ1-1, with TRBD1 identical over 8 bases. Germline assignment: CDR1 LNHDA and CDR2 SQIVND (reference sequence). V lost 3 bases and J lost 4; bases outside the gene matches: 4. This CDR3 comprises 14 residues. The CDR3 reads CASSIDRGGTEAFF. CDR3 nucleotide sequence: TGTGCCAGTAGTATTGACAGGGGAGGCACTGAAGCTTTCTTT. Drawing the rest from reference TRBV19 and TRBJ1-1, the complete variable domain is DGGITQSPKYLFRKEGQNVTLSCEQNLNHDAMYWYRQDPGQGLRLIYYSQIVNDFQKGDIAEGYSVSREKKESFPLTVTSAQKNPTAFYLCASSIDRGGTEAFFGQGTRLTVV.

V is TRBV6-5 and J is TRBJ2-4; 11 positions agree with TRBD1. Trimming at V came to 6 bases and at J to 6 bases, leaving 7 bases not matched to a gene. The CDR3 consists of 15 residues. Germline CDR1 is MNHEY and CDR2 is SVGAGI. The DNA for the CDR3 is TGTGCCAGCAGGACCCCCGGGACAGGGGGAAACATTCAGTACTTC. It codes for CASRTPGTGGNIQYF.

This clone was seen once. This chain links TRBV11-2 with TRBJ2-5; TRBD1 matches 11 bases. The J segment lost 5 bases and the V segment lost 0 bases, leaving 11 bases of the junction unmatched. This CDR3 contains 18 residues. Germline CDR1 SGHAT, CDR2 FQNNGV. The CDR3 DNA sequence: TGTGCCAGCAGCTTAGAAGGACAGGGGGCGGCCGGAGCCGAGACCCAGTACTTC. It codes for CASSLEGQGAAGAETQYF.

This chain connects TRBV19 to TRBJ1-6; D is unclear. The germline V gene has CDR1 LNHDA and CDR2 SQIVND (reference sequence). The CDR3 is made up of 12 amino acids. Trimming pared 7 bases from V and 7 bases from J, leaving 8 bases between. CDR3 protein: CASMGLNSPLHF. The DNA for the CDR3 is TGTGCCAGTATGGGCTTAAATTCACCCCTCCACTTT.